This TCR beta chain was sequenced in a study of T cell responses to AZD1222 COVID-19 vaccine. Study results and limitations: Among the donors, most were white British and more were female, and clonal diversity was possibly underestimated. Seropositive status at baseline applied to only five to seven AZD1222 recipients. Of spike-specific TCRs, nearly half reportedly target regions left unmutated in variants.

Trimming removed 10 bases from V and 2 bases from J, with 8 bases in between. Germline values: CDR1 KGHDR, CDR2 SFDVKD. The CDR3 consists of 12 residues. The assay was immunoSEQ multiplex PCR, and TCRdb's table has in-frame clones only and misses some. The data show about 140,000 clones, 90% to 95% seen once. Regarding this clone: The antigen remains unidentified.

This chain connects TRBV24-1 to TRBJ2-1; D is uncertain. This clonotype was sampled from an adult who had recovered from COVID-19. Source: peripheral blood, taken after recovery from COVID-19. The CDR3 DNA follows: TGTGCCACGGGTGGGACCTACAATGAGCAGTTCTTC. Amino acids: CATGGTYNEQFF.